The TCR beta chain under discussion was sequenced for a study of post-analysis software for immune sequencing data. The study, taken as a whole, reports: When patients were compared with controls, about 5 TRBV segments were more frequent, TRBV5-6, TRBV5-1 and TRBV20-1 among them.

Carried by the TCR beta cDNA libraries were unique molecular identifiers. TCRdb independently ran MiXCR on the PCR reads; one entry per CDR3 protein. The table has approximately 150,000 distinct CDR3 sequences, roughly 30% seen once. This clonotype was counted between two and nine times. The antigen remains undetermined. Germline V CDR1 and CDR2: SQVTM, ANQGSEA. CDR3 length: 15 amino acids. V was shortened by 6 bases and J by 0 bases, with 17 bases between the two germline ends. The material sequenced was blood. This clonotype originated in a girl aged 5 to 17 with multiple sclerosis. V is TRBV29-1 and J is TRBJ1-1, with D hard to call. In DNA, the CDR3 is TGCAGCGTAAGTAACCCTAGGGAGCTGAACACTGAAGCTTTCTTT. It encodes CSVSNPRELNTEAFF.